In its sample, the clone carrying this T cell receptor beta chain was seen once. What it binds is unknown. CDR1 is LNHDA and CDR2 is SQIVND in the germline V gene (reference sequence). The CDR3 length is 14 residues. V was pared by 8 bases and J by 0 bases, with 8 bases between. The PCR was carried out with 60 Vbeta primers and 13 Jbeta primers. Libraries were prepared by immunoSEQ multiplex PCR; TCRdb keeps only in-frame clonotypes and omits some of them. The top ten clones hold 0.8% to 1.3% of a sample with roughly 170,000 clones, 84% of them seen once. The data originate from a study of cytomegalovirus exposure and HLA in healthy donors. Study-level findings and limits: TCR beta sequences reportedly predicted most subjects' HLA-A and HLA-B alleles accurately. The authors later found HLA-associated TCR beta chains more clonally expanded than equally common others.

Material: PBMCs. The chain is built from TRBV19 and TRBJ1-6; no clear D. The sequence came from a man aged 25 to 45 in good health and CMV-seronegative. CDR3 in amino acids: CASGSGSYNSPLHF. The CDR3 coding sequence is TGTGCCAGTGGCTCTGGCTCCTATAATTCACCCCTCCACTTT.